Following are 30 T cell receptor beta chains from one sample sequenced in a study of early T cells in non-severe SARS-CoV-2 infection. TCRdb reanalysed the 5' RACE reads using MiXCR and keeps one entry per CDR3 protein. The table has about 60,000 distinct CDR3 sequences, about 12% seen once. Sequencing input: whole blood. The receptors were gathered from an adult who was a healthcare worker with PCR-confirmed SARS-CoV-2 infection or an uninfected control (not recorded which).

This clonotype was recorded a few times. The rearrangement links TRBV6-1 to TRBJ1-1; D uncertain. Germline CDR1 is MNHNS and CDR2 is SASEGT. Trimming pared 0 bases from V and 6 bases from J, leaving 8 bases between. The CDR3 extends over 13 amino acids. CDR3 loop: CASSEAQRAEAFF. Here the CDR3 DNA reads TGTGCCAGCAGTGAAGCGCAAAGGGCTGAAGCTTTCTTT.

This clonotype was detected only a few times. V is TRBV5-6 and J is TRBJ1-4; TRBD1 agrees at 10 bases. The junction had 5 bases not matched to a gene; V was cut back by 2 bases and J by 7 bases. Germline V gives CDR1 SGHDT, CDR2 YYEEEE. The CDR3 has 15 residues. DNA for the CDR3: TGTGCCAGCAGCTTAACACGGACAGGGGGTGAAAAACTGTTTTTT. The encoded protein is CASSLTRTGGEKLFF.

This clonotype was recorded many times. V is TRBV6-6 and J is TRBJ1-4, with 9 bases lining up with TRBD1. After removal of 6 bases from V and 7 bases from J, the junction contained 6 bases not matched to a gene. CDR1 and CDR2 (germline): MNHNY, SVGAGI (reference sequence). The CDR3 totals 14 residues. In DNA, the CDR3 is TGTGCCAGCAGGCGACAGGGGGGCTTTGAAAAACTGTTTTTT. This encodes CASRRQGGFEKLFF.

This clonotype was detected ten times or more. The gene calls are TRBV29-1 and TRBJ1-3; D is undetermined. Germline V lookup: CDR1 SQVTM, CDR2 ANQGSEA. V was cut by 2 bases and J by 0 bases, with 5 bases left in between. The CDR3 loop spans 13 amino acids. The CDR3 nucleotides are TGCAGCGTTGAAAGGAGCTCTGGAAACACCATATATTTT. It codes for CSVERSSGNTIYF.

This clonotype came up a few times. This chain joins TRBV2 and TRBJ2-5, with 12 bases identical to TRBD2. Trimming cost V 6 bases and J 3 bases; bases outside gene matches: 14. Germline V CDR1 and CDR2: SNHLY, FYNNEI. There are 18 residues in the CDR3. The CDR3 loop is CASSQPGTSGQTKETQYF. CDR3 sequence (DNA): TGTGCCAGCAGCCAACCCGGGACTAGCGGGCAAACCAAAGAGACCCAGTACTTC.

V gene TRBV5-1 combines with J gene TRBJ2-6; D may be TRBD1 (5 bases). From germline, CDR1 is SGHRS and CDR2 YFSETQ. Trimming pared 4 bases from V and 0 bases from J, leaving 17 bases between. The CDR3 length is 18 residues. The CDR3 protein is CASSPTVITGSGANVLTF. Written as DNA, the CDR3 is TGCGCCAGCAGCCCGACGGTAATTACAGGCTCTGGGGCCAACGTCCTGACTTTC. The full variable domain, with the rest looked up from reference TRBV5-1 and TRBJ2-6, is KAGVTQTPRYLIKTRGQQVTLSCSPISGHRSVSWYQQTPGQGLQFLFEYFSETQRNKGNFPGRFSGRQFSNSRSEMNVSTLELGDSALYLCASSPTVITGSGANVLTFGAGSRLTVL.

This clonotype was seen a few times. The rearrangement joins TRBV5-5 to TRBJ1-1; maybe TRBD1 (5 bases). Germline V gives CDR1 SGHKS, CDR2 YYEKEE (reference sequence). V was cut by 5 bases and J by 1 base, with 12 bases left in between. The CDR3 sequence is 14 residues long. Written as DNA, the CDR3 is TGTGCCAGCAGTTGGGGCGGATCGAACACTGAAGCTTTCTTT. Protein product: CASSWGGSNTEAFF.

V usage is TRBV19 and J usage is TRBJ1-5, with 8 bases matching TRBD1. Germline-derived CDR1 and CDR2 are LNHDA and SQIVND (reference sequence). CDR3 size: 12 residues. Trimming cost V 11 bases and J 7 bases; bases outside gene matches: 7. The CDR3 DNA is TGTGCCGGTGGACAGGGTGACCAGCCCCAGCATTTT. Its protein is CAGGQGDQPQHF.

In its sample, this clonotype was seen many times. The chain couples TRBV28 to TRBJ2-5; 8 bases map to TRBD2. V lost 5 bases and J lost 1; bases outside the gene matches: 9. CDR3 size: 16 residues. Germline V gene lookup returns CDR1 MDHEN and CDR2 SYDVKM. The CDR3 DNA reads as TGTGCCAGCAGTCCCATACCCGGGACTAGCCAAGAGACCCAGTACTTC. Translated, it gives CASSPIPGTSQETQYF.

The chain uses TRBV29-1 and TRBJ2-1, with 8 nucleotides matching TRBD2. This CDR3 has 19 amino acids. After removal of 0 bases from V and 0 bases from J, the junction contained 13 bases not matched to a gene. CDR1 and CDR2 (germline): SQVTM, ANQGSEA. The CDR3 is CSVEDQSWTSMNSYNEQFF. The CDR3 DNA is TGCAGCGTTGAAGATCAGTCCTGGACTAGCATGAACTCCTACAATGAGCAGTTCTTC.

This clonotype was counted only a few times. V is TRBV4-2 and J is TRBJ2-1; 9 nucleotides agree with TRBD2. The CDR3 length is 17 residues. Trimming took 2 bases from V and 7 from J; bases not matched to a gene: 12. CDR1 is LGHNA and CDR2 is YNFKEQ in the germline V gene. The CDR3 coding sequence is TGTGCCAGCAGCCAACTCTTTGGAGCGGGGGGAGAGAATGAGCAGTTCTTC. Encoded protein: CASSQLFGAGGENEQFF.

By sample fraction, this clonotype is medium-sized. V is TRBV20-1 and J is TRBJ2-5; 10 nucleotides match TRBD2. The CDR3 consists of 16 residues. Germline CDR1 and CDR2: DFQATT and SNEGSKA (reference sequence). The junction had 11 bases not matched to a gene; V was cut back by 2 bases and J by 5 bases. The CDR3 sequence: CSARTSGAIDWETQYF. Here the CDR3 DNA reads TGCAGTGCTAGAACTAGCGGGGCCATCGACTGGGAGACCCAGTACTTC.

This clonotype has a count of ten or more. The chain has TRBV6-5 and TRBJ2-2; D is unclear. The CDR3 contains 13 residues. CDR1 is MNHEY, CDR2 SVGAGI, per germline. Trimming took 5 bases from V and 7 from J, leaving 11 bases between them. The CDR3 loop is CASSNKEHGELFF. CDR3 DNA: TGTGCCAGCAGTAACAAGGAGCACGGGGAGCTGTTTTTT.

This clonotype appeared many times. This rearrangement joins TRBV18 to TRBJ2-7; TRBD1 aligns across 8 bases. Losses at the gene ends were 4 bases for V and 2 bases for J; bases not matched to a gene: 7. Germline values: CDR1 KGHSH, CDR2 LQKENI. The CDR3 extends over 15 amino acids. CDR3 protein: CASSLNRGVPYEQYF. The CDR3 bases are TGTGCCAGCTCACTGAACAGGGGGGTACCCTACGAGCAGTACTTC. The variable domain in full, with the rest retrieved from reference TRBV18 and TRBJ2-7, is NAGVMQNPRHLVRRRGQEARLRCSPMKGHSHVYWYRQLPEEGLKFMVYLQKENIIDESGMPKERFSAEFPKEGPSILRIQQVVRGDSAAYFCASSLNRGVPYEQYFGPGTRLTVT.

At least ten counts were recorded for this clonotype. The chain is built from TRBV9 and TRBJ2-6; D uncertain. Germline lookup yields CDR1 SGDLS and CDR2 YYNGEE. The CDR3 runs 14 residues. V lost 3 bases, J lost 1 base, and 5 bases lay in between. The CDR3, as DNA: TGTGCCAGCAGCGCCCCGTCTGGGGCCAACGTCCTGACTTTC. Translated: CASSAPSGANVLTF.

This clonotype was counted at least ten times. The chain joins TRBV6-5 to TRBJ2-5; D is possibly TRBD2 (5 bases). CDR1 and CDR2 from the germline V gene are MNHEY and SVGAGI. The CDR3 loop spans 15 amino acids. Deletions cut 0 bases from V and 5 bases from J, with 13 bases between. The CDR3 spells CASSYSGSWRETQYF. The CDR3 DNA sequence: TGTGCCAGCAGTTACTCGGGCTCTTGGAGGGAGACCCAGTACTTC.

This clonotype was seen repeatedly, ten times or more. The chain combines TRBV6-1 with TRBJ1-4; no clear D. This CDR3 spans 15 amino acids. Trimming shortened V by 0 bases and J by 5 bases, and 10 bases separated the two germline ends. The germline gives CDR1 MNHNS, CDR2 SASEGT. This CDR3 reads CASSEARLGNEKLFF. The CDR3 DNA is TGTGCCAGCAGTGAAGCCCGGTTGGGGAATGAAAAACTGTTTTTT.

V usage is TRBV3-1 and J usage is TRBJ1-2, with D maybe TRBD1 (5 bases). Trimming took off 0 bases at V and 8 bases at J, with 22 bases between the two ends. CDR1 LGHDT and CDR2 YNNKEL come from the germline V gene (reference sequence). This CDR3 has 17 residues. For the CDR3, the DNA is TGTGCCAGCAGCCAAGATGTCCTTTCCGGGACGGCGTCGGGCTACACCTTC. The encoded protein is CASSQDVLSGTASGYTF.

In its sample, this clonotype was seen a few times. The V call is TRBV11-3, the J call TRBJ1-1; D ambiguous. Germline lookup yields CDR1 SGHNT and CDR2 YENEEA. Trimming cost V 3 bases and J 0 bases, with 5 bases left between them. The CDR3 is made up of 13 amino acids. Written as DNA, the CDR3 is TGTGCCAGCAGCTTTAAGGTGAACACTGAAGCTTTCTTT. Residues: CASSFKVNTEAFF. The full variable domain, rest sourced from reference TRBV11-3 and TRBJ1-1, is EAGVVQSPRYKIIEKKQPVAFWCNPISGHNTLYWYLQNLGQGPELLIRYENEEAVDDSQLPKDRFSAERLKGVDSTLKIQPAELGDSAVYLCASSFKVNTEAFFGQGTRLTVV.

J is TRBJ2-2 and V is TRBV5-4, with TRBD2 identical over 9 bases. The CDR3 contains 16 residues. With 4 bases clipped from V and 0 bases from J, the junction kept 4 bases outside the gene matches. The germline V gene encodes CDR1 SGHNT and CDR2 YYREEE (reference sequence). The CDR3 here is CASSVRTSANTGELFF. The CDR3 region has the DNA TGTGCCAGCAGCGTAAGGACTAGCGCGAACACCGGGGAGCTGTTTTTT.

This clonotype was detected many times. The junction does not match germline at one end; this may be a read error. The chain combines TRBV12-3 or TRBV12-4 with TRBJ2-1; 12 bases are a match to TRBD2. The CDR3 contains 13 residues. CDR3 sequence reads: CASSPRETSGSLF. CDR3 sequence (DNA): TGTGCCAGCAGTCCGAGAGAGACTAGCGGGAGCCTCTTC.

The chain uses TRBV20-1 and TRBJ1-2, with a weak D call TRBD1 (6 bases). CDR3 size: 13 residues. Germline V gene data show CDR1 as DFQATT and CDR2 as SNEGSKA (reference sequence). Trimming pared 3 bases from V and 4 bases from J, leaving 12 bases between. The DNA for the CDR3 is TGCAGTGCTAGGGCGGGGGCAGGCTATGGCTACACCTTC. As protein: CSARAGAGYGYTF.

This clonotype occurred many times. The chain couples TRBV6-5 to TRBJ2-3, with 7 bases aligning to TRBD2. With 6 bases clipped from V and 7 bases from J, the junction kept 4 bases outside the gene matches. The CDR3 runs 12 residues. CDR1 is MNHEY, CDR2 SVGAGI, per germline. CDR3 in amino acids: CASRGGLNTQYF. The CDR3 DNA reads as TGTGCCAGCAGGGGAGGGCTTAATACGCAGTATTTT.

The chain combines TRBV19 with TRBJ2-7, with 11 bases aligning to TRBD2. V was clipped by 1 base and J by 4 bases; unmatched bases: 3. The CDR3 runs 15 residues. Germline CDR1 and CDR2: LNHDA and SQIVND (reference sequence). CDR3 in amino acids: CASSIVASGRYEQYF. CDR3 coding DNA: TGTGCCAGTAGTATAGTGGCTAGCGGGAGGTACGAGCAGTACTTC. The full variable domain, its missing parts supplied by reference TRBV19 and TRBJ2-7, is DGGITQSPKYLFRKEGQNVTLSCEQNLNHDAMYWYRQDPGQGLRLIYYSQIVNDFQKGDIAEGYSVSREKKESFPLTVTSAQKNPTAFYLCASSIVASGRYEQYFGPGTRLTVT.

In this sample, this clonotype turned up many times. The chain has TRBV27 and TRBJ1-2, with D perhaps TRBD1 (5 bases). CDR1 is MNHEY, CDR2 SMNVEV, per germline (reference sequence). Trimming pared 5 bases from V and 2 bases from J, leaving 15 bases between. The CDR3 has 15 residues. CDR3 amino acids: CASSPGQNSNYGYTF. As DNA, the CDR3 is TGTGCCAGCAGTCCGGGGCAGAACAGCAACTATGGCTACACCTTC.

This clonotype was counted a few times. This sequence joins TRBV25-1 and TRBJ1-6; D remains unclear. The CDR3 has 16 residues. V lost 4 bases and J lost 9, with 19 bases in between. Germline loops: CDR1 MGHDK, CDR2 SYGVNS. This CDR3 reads CASSGGTGPLRSPLHF. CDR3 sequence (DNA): TGTGCCAGCAGTGGAGGTACCGGGCCCCTGCGTTCACCCCTCCACTTT.

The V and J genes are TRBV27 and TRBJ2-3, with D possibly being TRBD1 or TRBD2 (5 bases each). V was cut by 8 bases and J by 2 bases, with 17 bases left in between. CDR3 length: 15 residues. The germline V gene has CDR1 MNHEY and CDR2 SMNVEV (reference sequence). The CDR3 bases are TGTGCCAGCGGGACGGGCCGATTTCTCACAGATACGCAGTATTTT. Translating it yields CASGTGRFLTDTQYF.

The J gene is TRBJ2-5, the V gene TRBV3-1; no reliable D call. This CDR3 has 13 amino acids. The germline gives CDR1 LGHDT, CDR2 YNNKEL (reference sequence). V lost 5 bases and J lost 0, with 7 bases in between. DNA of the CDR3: TGTGCCAGCAGCTATAATGACCAAGAGACCCAGTACTTC. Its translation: CASSYNDQETQYF.

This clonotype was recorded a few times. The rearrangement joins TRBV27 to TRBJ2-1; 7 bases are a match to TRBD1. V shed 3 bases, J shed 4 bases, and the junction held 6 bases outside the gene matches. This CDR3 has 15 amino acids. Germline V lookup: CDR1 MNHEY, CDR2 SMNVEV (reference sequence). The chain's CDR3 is CASSLRAGGYNEQFF. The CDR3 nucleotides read TGTGCCAGCAGTTTGAGGGCAGGGGGTTACAATGAGCAGTTCTTC.

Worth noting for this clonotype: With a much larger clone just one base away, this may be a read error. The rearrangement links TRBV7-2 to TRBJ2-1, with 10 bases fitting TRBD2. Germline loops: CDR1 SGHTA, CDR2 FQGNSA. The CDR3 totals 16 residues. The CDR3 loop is CANSLRASGGYNEQFF. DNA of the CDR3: TGTGCCAACAGCTTAAGGGCTAGCGGGGGCTACAATGAGCAGTTCTTC.